A single sample is the source of the 30 T cell receptor beta chains below, sequenced in a study of technical replicates of blood from a few donors. Data came from immunoSEQ multiplex PCR; TCRdb stores just in-frame clones and leaves some out. The profile shows some 71,000 clones, about 97% of them singletons. Specimen: T cells isolated from PBMCs. The receptor source for this set is a human donor in good health.

This sequence joins TRBV6-1 and TRBJ2-2; TRBD1 agrees at 11 bases. J gave up 7 bases and V 8 bases, and 12 bases lay outside the gene matches. CDR3 length: 16 amino acids. Germline loops: CDR1 MNHNS, CDR2 SASEGT. In nucleotides, the CDR3 is TGTGCCAGCGGTGTTCAATGGGACAGGGGGATCGGGGAGCTGTTTTTT. Residues: CASGVQWDRGIGELFF.

The rearrangement joins TRBV9 to TRBJ2-1, with 8 bases identical to TRBD2. The CDR3 has 15 amino acids. V was pared by 1 base and J by 3 bases, with 3 bases of the junction left unmatched. CDR1 is SGDLS and CDR2 is YYNGEE in the germline V gene. This CDR3 is CASSVLSGSYNEQFF. DNA of the CDR3: TGTGCCAGCAGCGTACTAAGCGGGAGCTACAATGAGCAGTTCTTC.

This chain links TRBV6-5 with TRBJ2-1; 13 bases agree with TRBD2. V trimming: 6 bases; J trimming: 10 bases; junction bases outside the gene matches: 6. Per the germline V gene, CDR1 is MNHEY and CDR2 is SVGAGI. The CDR3 is made up of 14 amino acids. CDR3 in amino acids: CASRSGLAGEEQFF. CDR3 coding DNA: TGTGCCAGCAGATCAGGACTAGCGGGAGAAGAGCAGTTCTTC.

This rearrangement joins TRBV5-1 to TRBJ1-5; D unresolved. The germline V gene has CDR1 SGHRS and CDR2 YFSETQ. This CDR3 region has 15 residues. The V end was cut by 4 bases, the J end by 4 bases, with 15 bases between. The CDR3, as DNA: TGCGCCAGCAGCCCGACGGGGTATGGGAATCAGCCCCAGCATTTT. Protein sequence: CASSPTGYGNQPQHF.

This sequence joins TRBV7-9 and TRBJ1-4; 10 bases map to TRBD1. Germline V lookup: CDR1 SEHNR, CDR2 FQNEAQ (reference sequence). The CDR3 has 15 amino acids. V lost 0 bases to trimming and J lost 7 bases; unmatched junction nucleotides: 2. CDR3 region: CASSLAGTGVEKLFF. CDR3 in DNA: TGTGCCAGCAGCTTAGCCGGGACAGGGGTTGAAAAACTGTTTTTT.

The chain uses TRBV21-1 and TRBJ2-7; the DNA was not used to check the table's D call, TRBD2. TRBV21-1 is flagged as a pseudogene. This CDR3 is built from 14 residues. CDR3 amino acids: CASSRGRGSYEQYF. For the CDR3, the DNA is TGTGCCAGCAGCAGAGGTCGGGGCTCCTACGAGCAGTACTTC.

The CDR3 region is CASSIGAGAHNEQFF. The DNA for the CDR3 is TGTGCCAGTAGTATAGGAGCGGGAGCGCACAATGAGCAGTTCTTC. The chain combines TRBV19 with TRBJ2-1; 8 bases match TRBD2. The CDR3 runs to 15 residues. Trimming took 1 base from V and 5 from J; bases not matched to a gene: 4. The germline V gene encodes CDR1 LNHDA and CDR2 SQIVND (reference sequence).

This chain connects TRBV28 to TRBJ2-7, with D perhaps matching TRBD1 (5 bases). CDR1 and CDR2 (germline): MDHEN, SYDVKM. V was cut by 7 bases and J by 4 bases, with 11 bases left in between. The CDR3 has 12 residues. The chain's CDR3 is CASNNRLYEQYF. The CDR3 DNA reads as TGTGCCAGCAATAACAGGTTGTACGAGCAGTACTTC.

V usage is TRBV29-1 and J usage is TRBJ2-3; 7 nucleotides match TRBD2. V lost 2 bases to trimming and J lost 11 bases; unmatched junction nucleotides: 13. The CDR3 has 14 amino acids. The V gene's germline CDR1 is SQVTM and CDR2 ANQGSEA. CDR3 protein: CSVESRLAEVGQYF. CDR3 coding DNA: TGCAGCGTTGAAAGTCGGCTAGCGGAGGTGGGGCAGTATTTT.

J is TRBJ1-4 and V is TRBV5-4; maybe TRBD1 (5 bases). The V and J ends lost 4 bases and 8 bases respectively, with 9 bases between them. The CDR3 extends over 12 amino acids. Germline CDR1 and CDR2: SGHNT and YYREEE (reference sequence). The CDR3 bases are TGTGCCAGCAGCCTTGACAGCGAAAAACTGTTTTTT. Encoded protein: CASSLDSEKLFF.

The chain links TRBV7-3 to TRBJ2-3; 10 bases map to TRBD1. J gave up 4 bases and V 6 bases, and 4 bases lay outside the gene matches. The CDR3 runs 14 residues. Germline CDR1 and CDR2: SGHTA and FQGTGA. DNA of the CDR3: TGTGCCAGCAGTCCAGGACAGGGGGCAGATACGCAGTATTTT. Protein: CASSPGQGADTQYF.

This chain joins TRBV14 and TRBJ1-5; 7 bases map to TRBD1. Trimming removed 4 bases from V and 7 bases from J; junction bases left unmatched: 7. Germline loops: CDR1 SGHDN, CDR2 FVKESK. This CDR3 is 14 amino acids long. In DNA form, the CDR3 reads TGTGCCAGCAGCCGCGGACAGGCCTGGCAGCCCCAGCATTTT. Its protein product is CASSRGQAWQPQHF. The full variable domain, completed using reference TRBV14 and TRBJ1-5, is EAGVTQFPSHSVIEKGQTVTLRCDPISGHDNLYWYRRVMGKEIKFLLHFVKESKQDESGMPNNRFLAERTGGTYSTLKVQPAELEDSGVYFCASSRGQAWQPQHFGDGTRLSIL.

CDR3 protein: CAWSIGQGATNEKLFF. The CDR3 bases are TGTGCCTGGAGTATTGGACAGGGGGCAACTAATGAAAAACTGTTTTTT. The rearrangement joins TRBV30 to TRBJ1-4; 10 bases agree with TRBD1. With V trimmed by 2 bases and J by 0 bases, 3 bases remained unmatched. CDR3 length: 16 residues. Germline-derived CDR1 and CDR2 are GTSNPN and SVGIG (reference sequence).

DNA for the CDR3: TGCAGTGCGGGGACAGGGGATAGAGCTTTCTTT. This sequence encodes CSAGTGDRAFF. The chain recombines TRBV20-1 with TRBJ1-1; 10 nucleotides line up with TRBD1. The CDR3 has 11 amino acids. CDR1 and CDR2 from the germline V gene are DFQATT and SNEGSKA (reference sequence). The V gene end was trimmed by 6 bases and the J gene end by 10 bases; junction bases not matched to a gene: 5.

This clone came up once. The chain joins TRBV27 to TRBJ2-3; D is possibly TRBD2 (5 bases). In germline, CDR1 is MNHEY, CDR2 SMNVEV (reference sequence). The CDR3 spans 15 residues. V gave up 3 bases and J gave up 0 bases, with 10 bases separating them. This chain's CDR3 is CASSFPGLSTDTQYF. The CDR3 bases are TGTGCCAGCAGTTTTCCCGGACTTAGCACAGATACGCAGTATTTT.

The genes are TRBV6-1 and TRBJ1-1, with 7 positions matching TRBD1. This CDR3 spans 15 amino acids. CDR1 is MNHNS and CDR2 is SASEGT in the germline V gene. The trim removed 6 bases at V and 3 bases at J, leaving 10 bases unmatched. CDR3 sequence (DNA): TGTGCCAGCAGCACCGACAGGGAGGTAGACACTGAAGCTTTCTTT. Its protein product is CASSTDREVDTEAFF.

This clone was counted a single time. The chain is built from TRBV29-1 and TRBJ2-4; 10 bases align to TRBD2. The V gene end was trimmed by 4 bases and the J gene end by 2 bases; junction bases not matched to a gene: 2. The CDR3 covers 14 residues. CDR1 and CDR2 (germline): SQVTM, ANQGSEA. CDR3 region: CSVVLAGTKNIQYF. In nucleotides, the CDR3 is TGCAGCGTTGTACTAGCGGGGACCAAAAACATTCAGTACTTC. Using reference TRBV29-1 and TRBJ2-4 for the parts outside the CDR3, the full variable domain is SAVISQKPSRDICQRGTSLTIQCQVDSQVTMMFWYRQQPGQSLTLIATANQGSEATYESGFVIDKFPISRPNLTFSTLTVSNMSPEDSSIYLCSVVLAGTKNIQYFGAGTRLSVL.

The table lists this clone with a count of one. The V gene is TRBV2, the J gene TRBJ2-7, with 11 bases identical to TRBD2. The germline V gene encodes CDR1 SNHLY and CDR2 FYNNEI. Losses at the gene ends were 10 bases for V and 2 bases for J; bases not matched to a gene: 10. CDR3 length equals 15 residues. CDR3 DNA: TGTGCCACGACGACTAGCGGGGACGGGACCTACGAGCAGTACTTC. As protein: CATTTSGDGTYEQYF.

This chain joins TRBV7-2 and TRBJ2-7, with TRBD1 matching 7 bases. The ends lost 4 bases at V and 3 bases at J; junction bases unmatched: 9. Germline loops: CDR1 SGHTA, CDR2 FQGNSA. This CDR3 comprises 15 residues. For the CDR3, the DNA is TGTGCCAGCAGCTCCCCCGACAGGGCAATCTACGAGCAGTACTTC. As protein: CASSSPDRAIYEQYF.

The rearrangement joins TRBV25-1 to TRBJ2-7; 7 bases fit TRBD1. The V gene's germline CDR1 is MGHDK and CDR2 SYGVNS. V was clipped by 4 bases and J by 0 bases; unmatched bases: 6. This CDR3 spans 15 amino acids. This CDR3 reads CASSAPGQSSYEQYF. As DNA, the CDR3 is TGTGCCAGCAGTGCCCCGGGACAGAGCTCCTACGAGCAGTACTTC.

The chain employs TRBV30 and TRBJ2-2; D not resolved. This CDR3 is 14 amino acids long. Trimming took off 0 bases at V and 0 bases at J, with 5 bases between the two ends. CDR1 is GTSNPN and CDR2 is SVGIG in the germline V gene (reference sequence). The CDR3 reads CAWSVLANTGELFF. In DNA, the CDR3 is TGTGCCTGGAGTGTATTAGCGAACACCGGGGAGCTGTTTTTT.

J is TRBJ2-7 and V is TRBV7-2, with a tentative D call TRBD2 (5 bases). The V end lost 3 bases, the J end lost 2 bases, and 11 bases lay between the germline ends. Germline CDR1 SGHTA, CDR2 FQGNSA. The CDR3 runs 14 residues. The CDR3 DNA follows: TGTGCCAGCAGCTTCCGGGAATCCACCTACGAGCAGTACTTC. Translated: CASSFRESTYEQYF.

V is TRBV2 and J is TRBJ2-7, with no clear D. V lost 5 bases to trimming and J lost 3 bases, with 14 bases between them. The germline gives CDR1 SNHLY, CDR2 FYNNEI. The CDR3 totals 14 residues. The CDR3 spells CASSYVASSYEQYF. CDR3 DNA sequence: TGTGCCAGCAGTTACGTTGCGAGTAGCTACGAGCAGTACTTC. The full variable domain, its missing parts supplied by reference TRBV2 and TRBJ2-7, is EPEVTQTPSHQVTQMGQEVILRCVPISNHLYFYWYRQILGQKVEFLVSFYNNEISEKSEIFDDQFSVERPDGSNFTLKIRSTKLEDSAMYFCASSYVASSYEQYFGPGTRLTVT.

The J gene is TRBJ2-5, the V gene TRBV5-1, with TRBD2 matching 9 bases. The germline V gene has CDR1 SGHRS and CDR2 YFSETQ. The CDR3 contains 16 residues. V lost 0 bases to trimming and J lost 4 bases; unmatched junction nucleotides: 7. CDR3 DNA: TGCGCCAGCAGCTTGGCCGGCGGGAGGGCCGGAGAGACCCAGTACTTC. Translated, it gives CASSLAGGRAGETQYF.

Judged by abundance, this clone is medium-sized. The rearrangement joins TRBV6-1 to TRBJ2-7, with 9 bases lining up with TRBD1. Per the germline V gene, CDR1 is MNHNS and CDR2 is SASEGT. Trimming at V came to 0 bases and at J to 3 bases, leaving 9 bases not matched to a gene. This CDR3 has 17 residues. The CDR3 here is CASSEARGGTGLYEQYF. The DNA for the CDR3 is TGTGCCAGCAGTGAAGCGAGGGGGGGGACAGGGCTCTACGAGCAGTACTTC.

This clone appeared a single time. The chain uses TRBV6-5 and TRBJ2-1, with TRBD2 matching 13 bases. From germline, CDR1 is MNHEY and CDR2 SVGAGI. Trimming removed 4 bases from V and 9 bases from J; junction bases left unmatched: 6. This CDR3 spans 15 amino acids. The CDR3 reads CASSLLAGGPGEQFF. The CDR3 DNA is TGTGCCAGCAGTTTACTAGCGGGAGGGCCGGGTGAGCAGTTCTTC.

V is TRBV27 and J is TRBJ2-7; the D is unclear. Trimming left V 7 bases short and J 6 bases short, with 10 bases between. CDR1 and CDR2 (germline): MNHEY, SMNVEV (reference sequence). CDR3 size: 11 residues. The CDR3 region is CASTSSGEQYF. CDR3 nucleotides: TGTGCCAGCACTAGTTCGGGCGAGCAGTACTTC.

The chain combines TRBV13 with TRBJ1-2; D gene ambiguous. Trimming stripped 2 bases from V and 5 bases from J, with 15 bases between. The CDR3 has 15 residues. From germline, CDR1 is PRHDT and CDR2 FYEKMQ (reference sequence). CDR3 sequence: CASSLSGEEWYGYTF. The CDR3 DNA sequence: TGTGCCAGCAGCTTAAGTGGCGAGGAATGGTATGGCTACACCTTC.

This chain uses TRBV6-6 with TRBJ2-7, with 7 nucleotides matching TRBD1. J was trimmed by 5 bases and V by 7 bases; bases with no gene match: 5. The CDR3 has 12 residues. The germline V gene has CDR1 MNHNY and CDR2 SVGAGI (reference sequence). The CDR3 sequence is CASNDREHEQYF. Written as DNA, the CDR3 is TGTGCCAGCAATGACAGGGAGCACGAGCAGTACTTC.

This chain uses TRBV4-2 with TRBJ2-7; perhaps TRBD2 as D (6 bases). Germline values: CDR1 LGHNA, CDR2 YNFKEQ. The CDR3 has 17 amino acids. Trimming removed 0 bases from V and 1 base from J, with 16 bases in between. The CDR3 loop is CASSQEIPGVVSYEQYF. The CDR3 DNA follows: TGTGCCAGCAGCCAAGAGATTCCGGGAGTGGTGTCCTACGAGCAGTACTTC.